This is a list of T cell receptor beta chains from one sample in a study of blood T cell repertoires in COVID-19. Produced via immunoSEQ multiplex PCR; TCRdb's table is partial and in-frame only. The data show some 190,000 clones, roughly 81% seen once. The sequenced material came from peripheral blood. The source is a woman in her thirties or forties with COVID-19, enrolled during active disease. Each CDR3 is given with its conserved first and last residue. Each record gives: V gene, D gene, clone size, J gene, CDR3 protein, CDR3 DNA. The D gene is left open where the match is weak. Clone size is shown for a subset of rows, as once, few, many or a class of expanded clone.

TRBV15	TRBD1	NA	TRBJ1-1	CATSREGQGAPEAFF	TGTGCCACCAGCAGAGAGGGACAGGGGGCCCCTGAAGCTTTCTTT
TRBV27	NA	NA	TRBJ2-3	CASTNAGWSTDTQYF	TGTGCCAGCACCAACGCGGGCTGGTCCACAGATACGCAGTATTTT
TRBV10-2	NA	NA	TRBJ2-1	CASSDRGTDEQFF	TGCGCCAGCAGTGATCGGGGAACCGATGAGCAGTTCTTC
TRBV7-8	NA	NA	TRBJ2-1	CASRGQSNEQFF	TGTGCCAGCAGGGGGCAGTCCAATGAGCAGTTCTTC
TRBV3-1/TRBV3-2	NA	few	TRBJ1-6	CASSLRTANSPLHF	TGTGCCAGCAGCCTTAGGACAGCTAATTCACCCCTCCACTTT
TRBV7-9	TRBD1	NA	TRBJ2-3	CAVEGQGFVDTQYF	TGTGCCGTCGAAGGACAGGGGTTTGTAGATACGCAGTATTTT
TRBV18	NA	few	TRBJ2-5	CASSPVSRGETQYF	TGTGCCAGCTCACCGGTGTCTAGGGGGGAGACCCAGTACTTC
TRBV5-8	NA	NA	TRBJ1-4	CASSLGQSTNEKLFF	TGTGCCAGCAGCCTCGGACAGTCAACTAATGAAAAACTGTTTTTT
TRBV6-1	NA	NA	TRBJ1-6	CASSEGFGKNSPLHF	TGTGCCAGCAGTGAAGGTTTCGGGAAGAATTCACCCCTCCACTTT
TRBV3-1/TRBV3-2	TRBD2	NA	TRBJ2-7	CASSQDIGSGTYEQYF	TGTGCCAGCAGCCAAGATATCGGGAGCGGGACCTACGAGCAGTACTTC
TRBV18	TRBD1	NA	TRBJ2-5	CASSGTVQETQYF	TGTGCCAGCTCCGGGACAGTCCAAGAGACCCAGTACTTC
TRBV28	NA	NA	TRBJ2-7	CASSPGIGSEQYF	TGTGCCAGCAGTCCGGGAATAGGCAGCGAGCAGTACTTC
TRBV20-1	NA	NA	TRBJ1-5	CSATDRPWQPQHF	TGCAGTGCTACTGACAGGCCGTGGCAGCCCCAGCATTTT
TRBV3-1/TRBV3-2	NA	NA	TRBJ1-5	CASSQGTAYSNQPQHF	TGTGCCAGCAGCCAAGGGACAGCCTATAGCAATCAGCCCCAGCATTTT
TRBV6-5	TRBD1	NA	TRBJ2-7	CASTLDRVVYEQYF	TGTGCCAGCACGCTGGACAGGGTCGTCTACGAGCAGTACTTC
TRBV6-5	TRBD1	few	TRBJ2-2	CASRAGTGGSGELFF	TGTGCCAGCAGGGCCGGGACAGGGGGTTCCGGGGAGCTGTTTTTT
TRBV9	NA	NA	TRBJ1-1	CAVRNQEAAFF	TGTGCCGTCCGAAACCAGGAAGCTGCTTTCTTT
TRBV11-2	TRBD1	NA	TRBJ1-4	CASSFGQGENEKLFF	TGTGCCAGCAGCTTCGGACAGGGAGAGAATGAAAAACTGTTTTTT
TRBV9	TRBD2	NA	TRBJ2-3	CASSWGTSGDTQYF	TGTGCCAGCTCGTGGGGGACTAGCGGGGATACGCAGTATTTT
TRBV14	NA	once	TRBJ2-5	CASSPFQETQYF	TGTGCCAGCAGCCCTTTCCAAGAGACCCAGTACTTC
TRBV5-1	TRBD2	NA	TRBJ2-2	CASSLGLAGVNGELFF	TGCGCCAGCAGCTTGGGACTAGCGGGAGTAAACGGGGAGCTGTTTTTT
TRBV15	TRBD2	NA	TRBJ2-3	CATSRDLPGGPTDTQYF	TGTGCCACCAGCAGAGATCTCCCGGGAGGGCCCACAGATACGCAGTATTTT
TRBV2	TRBD2	NA	TRBJ2-7	CASRGTRAYEQYF	TGTGCCAGCCGGGGGACTAGAGCCTACGAGCAGTACTTC
TRBV10-2	TRBD1	NA	TRBJ2-4	CASEDPQGATKNIQYF	TGCGCCAGCGAAGACCCACAGGGGGCAACCAAAAACATTCAGTACTTC
TRBV5-6	TRBD1	NA	TRBJ2-5	CASSALQGARGETQYF	TGTGCCAGCAGCGCTCTACAGGGGGCAAGGGGAGAGACCCAGTACTTC
TRBV19	NA	NA	TRBJ2-4	CASSILSGQAVAKNIQYF	TGTGCCAGTAGTATTCTCTCAGGGCAGGCCGTAGCCAAAAACATTCAGTACTTC
TRBV30	NA	NA	TRBJ1-2	CAWSPTRQSSYTF	TGTGCCTGGAGTCCAACCCGACAGTCCAGCTACACCTTC
TRBV6-1	TRBD1	NA	TRBJ2-3	CASSELWGGTGIDTQYF	TGTGCCAGCAGTGAGCTCTGGGGTGGGACAGGGATAGATACGCAGTATTTT
TRBV4-2	TRBD1	NA	TRBJ1-6	CASSQAGTAGGNSPLHF	TGTGCCAGCAGCCAAGCCGGGACAGCGGGGGGTAATTCACCCCTCCACTTT
TRBV7-9	TRBD2	NA	TRBJ2-5	CASSPGLAFGVKETQYF	TGTGCCAGCAGCCCAGGACTAGCGTTCGGGGTGAAAGAGACCCAGTACTTC
TRBV28	NA	few	TRBJ2-2	CASLRDIETGELFF	TGTGCCAGCCTGAGGGACATCGAGACCGGGGAGCTGTTTTTT
TRBV9	NA	NA	TRBJ2-4	CASSAQLMDIQYF	TGTGCCAGCAGCGCTCAACTGATGGACATTCAGTACTTC
TRBV2	TRBD1	NA	TRBJ1-2	CASSGTGSYGYTF	TGTGCCAGCAGCGGGACAGGTTCCTATGGCTACACCTTC
TRBV28	TRBD1	NA	TRBJ1-2	CASSFSTGWFGYTF	TGTGCCAGCAGTTTTTCGACAGGGTGGTTTGGCTACACCTTC
TRBV27	TRBD1	NA	TRBJ2-1	CASSFGGQVMYNEQFF	TGTGCCAGCAGTTTCGGGGGACAGGTTATGTACAATGAGCAGTTCTTC
TRBV7-9	NA	NA	TRBJ2-7	CASSLAVGGPRSFEQYF	TGTGCCAGCAGCTTAGCAGTCGGGGGGCCGCGTTCGTTCGAGCAGTACTTC
TRBV5-1	TRBD2	NA	TRBJ2-7	CASSLAGGITSYEQYF	TGCGCCAGCAGCTTAGCGGGGGGTATTACCTCCTACGAGCAGTACTTC
TRBV5-5	TRBD1	NA	TRBJ1-2	CASSGTGEHYGYTF	TGTGCCAGCAGCGGAACAGGGGAACACTATGGCTACACCTTC
TRBV18	TRBD1	NA	TRBJ1-1	CASSPPGQGYTEAFF	TGTGCCAGCTCACCACCGGGACAGGGTTATACTGAAGCTTTCTTT
TRBV11-2	TRBD1	NA	TRBJ1-4	CASSLRAGGLEKLFF	TGTGCCAGCAGCTTAAGAGCAGGGGGGCTGGAAAAACTGTTTTTT
TRBV5-4	TRBD1	few	TRBJ1-1	CASSPDRVYAEAFF	TGTGCCAGCAGCCCCGACAGGGTTTACGCTGAAGCTTTCTTT
TRBV20-1	NA	NA	TRBJ1-2	CSAYSYGYTF	TGCAGTGCCTACTCCTATGGCTACACCTTC
TRBV27	NA	NA	TRBJ2-6	CASSFTPPSAGANVLTF	TGTGCCAGCAGTTTCACTCCCCCGTCGGCTGGGGCCAACGTCCTGACTTTC
TRBV29-1	NA	NA	TRBJ1-1	CSVAPGNTEAFF	TGCAGCGTTGCTCCGGGGAACACTGAAGCTTTCTTT
TRBV11-2	NA	NA	TRBJ2-5	CASSLSGPIQETQYF	TGTGCCAGCAGCCTCAGCGGGCCTATACAAGAGACCCAGTACTTC
TRBV7-9	NA	few	TRBJ1-5	CASSYSGDSNQPQHF	TGTGCCAGCAGCTACTCCGGGGATAGCAATCAGCCCCAGCATTTT
TRBV6-5	NA	once	TRBJ1-3	CASSLGRGSGNTIYF	TGTGCCAGCAGCCTGGGCAGGGGATCCGGAAACACCATATATTTT
TRBV6-1	NA	NA	TRBJ1-5	CASSEAWGSAQPQHF	TGTGCCAGCAGTGAAGCATGGGGCTCAGCTCAGCCCCAGCATTTT
TRBV28	TRBD1	NA	TRBJ2-7	CASSLMGTGPHEQYF	TGTGCCAGCAGTTTGATGGGGACAGGGCCCCACGAGCAGTACTTC